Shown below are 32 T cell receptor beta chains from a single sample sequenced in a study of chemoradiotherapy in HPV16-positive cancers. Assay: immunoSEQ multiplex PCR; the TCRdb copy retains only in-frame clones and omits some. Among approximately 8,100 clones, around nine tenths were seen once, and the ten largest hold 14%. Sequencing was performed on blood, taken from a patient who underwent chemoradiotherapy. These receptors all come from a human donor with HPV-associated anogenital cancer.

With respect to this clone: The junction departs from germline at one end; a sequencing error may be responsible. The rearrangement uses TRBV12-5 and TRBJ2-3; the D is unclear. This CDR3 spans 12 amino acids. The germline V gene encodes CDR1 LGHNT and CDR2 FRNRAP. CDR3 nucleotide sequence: TGTGCTAGTGGTCTAGACACAAATACGCAGTATTTT. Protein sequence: CASGLDTNTQYF.

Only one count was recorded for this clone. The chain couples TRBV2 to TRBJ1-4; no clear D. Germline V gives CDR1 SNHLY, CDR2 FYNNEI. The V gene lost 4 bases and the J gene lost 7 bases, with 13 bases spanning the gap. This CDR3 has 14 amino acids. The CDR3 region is CASSVAIGGEKLFF. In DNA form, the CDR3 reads TGTGCCAGCAGTGTGGCTATTGGCGGTGAAAAACTGTTTTTT. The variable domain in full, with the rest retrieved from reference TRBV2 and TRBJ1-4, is EPEVTQTPSHQVTQMGQEVILRCVPISNHLYFYWYRQILGQKVEFLVSFYNNEISEKSEIFDDQFSVERPDGSNFTLKIRSTKLEDSAMYFCASSVAIGGEKLFFGSGTQLSVL.

The CDR3 loop reads CASSRRQGSHEQYF. CDR3 nucleotide sequence: TGTGCCAGCAGCCGCCGACAGGGATCCCACGAGCAGTACTTC. V is TRBV14 and J is TRBJ2-7; 7 nucleotides line up with TRBD1. The CDR3 is made up of 14 amino acids. CDR1 is SGHDN, CDR2 FVKESK, per germline. The V segment lost 4 bases and the J segment 5 bases; nucleotides outside the gene matches: 8.

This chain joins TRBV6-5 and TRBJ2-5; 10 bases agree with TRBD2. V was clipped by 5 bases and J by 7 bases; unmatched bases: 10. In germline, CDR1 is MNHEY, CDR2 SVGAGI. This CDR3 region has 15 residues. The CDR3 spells CASSNSGRLLRTQYF. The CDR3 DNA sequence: TGTGCCAGCAGTAATAGCGGGAGGCTCCTGCGGACCCAGTACTTC.

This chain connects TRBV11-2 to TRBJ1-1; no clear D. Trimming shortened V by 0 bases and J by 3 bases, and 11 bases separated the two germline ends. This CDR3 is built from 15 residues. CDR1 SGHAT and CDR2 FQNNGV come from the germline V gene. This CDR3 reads CASSLEAVQDTEAFF. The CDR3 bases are TGTGCCAGCAGCTTAGAGGCGGTACAAGACACTGAAGCTTTCTTT. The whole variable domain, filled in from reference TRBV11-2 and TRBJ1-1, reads EAGVAQSPRYKIIEKRQSVAFWCNPISGHATLYWYQQILGQGPKLLIQFQNNGVVDDSQLPKDRFSAERLKGVDSTLKIQPAKLEDSAVYLCASSLEAVQDTEAFFGQGTRLTVV.

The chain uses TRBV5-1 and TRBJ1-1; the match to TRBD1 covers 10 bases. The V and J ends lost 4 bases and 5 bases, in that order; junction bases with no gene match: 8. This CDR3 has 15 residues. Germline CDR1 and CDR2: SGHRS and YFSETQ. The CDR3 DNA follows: TGCGCCAGCAGCCCGCGGACAGGGGGAAGGACTGAAGCTTTCTTT. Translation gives CASSPRTGGRTEAFF.

The CDR3 nucleotides read TGTGCCAGTAGTATTGGCGGGCTTAGCACAGATACGCAGTATTTT. It specifies CASSIGGLSTDTQYF. The chain carries TRBV19 and TRBJ2-3, with a weak D call TRBD2 (5 bases). V was pared by 3 bases and J by 0 bases, with 10 bases between. The germline V gene encodes CDR1 LNHDA and CDR2 SQIVND (reference sequence). This CDR3 comprises 15 residues.

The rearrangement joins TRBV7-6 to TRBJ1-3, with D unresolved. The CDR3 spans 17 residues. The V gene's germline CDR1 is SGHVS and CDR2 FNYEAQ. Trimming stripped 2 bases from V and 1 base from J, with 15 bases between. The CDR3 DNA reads TGTGCCAGCAGCTTAAATCCGGTTGCAATGTCTGGAAACACCATATATTTT. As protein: CASSLNPVAMSGNTIYF.

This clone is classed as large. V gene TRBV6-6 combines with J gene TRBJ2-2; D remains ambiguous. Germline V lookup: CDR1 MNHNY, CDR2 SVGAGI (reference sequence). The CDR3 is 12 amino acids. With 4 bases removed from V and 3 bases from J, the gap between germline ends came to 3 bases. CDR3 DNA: TGTGCCAGCAGTTCAGACACCGGGGAGCTGTTTTTT. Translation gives CASSSDTGELFF.

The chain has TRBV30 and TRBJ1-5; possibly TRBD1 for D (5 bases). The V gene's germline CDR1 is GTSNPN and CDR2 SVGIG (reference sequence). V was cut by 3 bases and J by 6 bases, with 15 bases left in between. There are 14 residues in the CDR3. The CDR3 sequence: CAWSADAGGQPQHF. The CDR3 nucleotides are TGTGCCTGGAGCGCGGATGCGGGGGGTCAGCCCCAGCATTTT. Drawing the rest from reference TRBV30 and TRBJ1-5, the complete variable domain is SQTIHQWPATLVQPVGSPLSLECTVEGTSNPNLYWYRQAAGRGLQLLFYSVGIGQISSEVPQNLSASRPQDRQFILSSKKLLLSDSGFYLCAWSADAGGQPQHFGDGTRLSIL.

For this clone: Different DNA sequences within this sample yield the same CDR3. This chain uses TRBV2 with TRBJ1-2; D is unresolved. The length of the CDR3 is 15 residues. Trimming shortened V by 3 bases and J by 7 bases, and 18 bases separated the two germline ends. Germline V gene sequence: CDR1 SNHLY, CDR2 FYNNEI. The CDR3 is CASSDKLGSLGGYTF. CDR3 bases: TGTGCCAGCAGTGACAAGTTAGGATCTCTTGGTGGCTACACCTTC.

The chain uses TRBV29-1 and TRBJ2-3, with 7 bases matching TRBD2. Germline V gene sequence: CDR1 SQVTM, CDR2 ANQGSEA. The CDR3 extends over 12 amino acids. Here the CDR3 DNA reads TGCAGGGGGGGGGATGACGGAGATACGCAGTATTTT. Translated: CRGGDDGDTQYF.

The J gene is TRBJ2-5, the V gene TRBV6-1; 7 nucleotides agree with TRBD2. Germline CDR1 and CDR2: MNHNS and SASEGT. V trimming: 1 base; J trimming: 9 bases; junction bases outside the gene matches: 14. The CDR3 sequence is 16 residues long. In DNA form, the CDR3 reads TGTGCCAGCAGTGAAGGAGTTGGCAGCCAGGGAGGGGCCCAGTACTTC. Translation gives CASSEGVGSQGGAQYF.

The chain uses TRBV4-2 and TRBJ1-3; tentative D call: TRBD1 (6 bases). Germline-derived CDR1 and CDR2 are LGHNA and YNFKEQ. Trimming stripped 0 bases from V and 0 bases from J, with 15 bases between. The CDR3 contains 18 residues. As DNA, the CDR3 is TGTGCCAGCAGCCAAGACCCTCGAGGGGGAAGCTCTGGAAACACCATATATTTT. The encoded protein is CASSQDPRGGSSGNTIYF.

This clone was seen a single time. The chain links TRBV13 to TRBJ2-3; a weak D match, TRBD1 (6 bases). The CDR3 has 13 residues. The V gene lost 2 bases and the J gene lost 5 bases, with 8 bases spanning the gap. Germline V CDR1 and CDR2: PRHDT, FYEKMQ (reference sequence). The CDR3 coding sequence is TGTGCCAGCAGCTTACGCAGGGGAGATACGCAGTATTTT. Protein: CASSLRRGDTQYF.

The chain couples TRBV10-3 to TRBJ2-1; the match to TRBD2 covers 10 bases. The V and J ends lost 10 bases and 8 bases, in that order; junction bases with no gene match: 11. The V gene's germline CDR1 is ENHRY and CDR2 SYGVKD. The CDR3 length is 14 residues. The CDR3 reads CATSYLAGEDEQFF. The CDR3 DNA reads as TGTGCCACCTCCTATCTAGCGGGGGAGGATGAGCAGTTCTTC.

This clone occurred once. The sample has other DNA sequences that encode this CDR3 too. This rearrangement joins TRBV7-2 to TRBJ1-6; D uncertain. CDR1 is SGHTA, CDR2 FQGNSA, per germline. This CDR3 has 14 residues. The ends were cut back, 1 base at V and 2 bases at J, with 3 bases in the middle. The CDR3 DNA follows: TGTGCCAGCAGCTTAGGTCCCTATAATTCACCCCTCCACTTT. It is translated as CASSLGPYNSPLHF.

The CDR3 loop is CASTIPGQGNQPQHF. CDR3 coding DNA: TGTGCCAGCACAATACCGGGACAGGGGAATCAGCCCCAGCATTTT. This chain connects TRBV2 to TRBJ1-5; 10 bases are shared with TRBD1. This CDR3 is built from 15 residues. Germline trimming cut 7 bases from V and 4 bases from J; bases unmatched to any gene: 7. Germline CDR1 SNHLY, CDR2 FYNNEI. The variable domain in full, with the rest retrieved from reference TRBV2 and TRBJ1-5, is EPEVTQTPSHQVTQMGQEVILRCVPISNHLYFYWYRQILGQKVEFLVSFYNNEISEKSEIFDDQFSVERPDGSNFTLKIRSTKLEDSAMYFCASTIPGQGNQPQHFGDGTRLSIL.

The CDR3 sequence: CASSLEGGSGANVLTF. CDR3 coding DNA: TGCGCCAGCAGCTTGGAGGGGGGCTCTGGGGCCAACGTCCTGACTTTC. The rearrangement uses TRBV5-1 and TRBJ2-6; D tentatively fits TRBD1 or TRBD2 (6 bases each). Looked up from germline, CDR1 is SGHRS and CDR2 is YFSETQ. The CDR3 has 16 residues. Between the trimmed V and J ends, which lost 0 bases and 0 bases, there was a span of 7 bases.

DNA for the CDR3: TGTGCCAGCTCCACACGAGAGGGGAATGGGTTTGGCTACACCTTC. Translated, it gives CASSTREGNGFGYTF. The chain recombines TRBV18 with TRBJ1-2; a possible D gene is TRBD1 (5 bases). V was shortened by 6 bases and J by 7 bases, with 21 bases between the two germline ends. The CDR3 has 15 residues. Germline V gene sequence: CDR1 KGHSH, CDR2 LQKENI. Together with reference TRBV18 and TRBJ1-2, the CDR3 gives the full variable domain: NAGVMQNPRHLVRRRGQEARLRCSPMKGHSHVYWYRQLPEEGLKFMVYLQKENIIDESGMPKERFSAEFPKEGPSILRIQQVVRGDSAAYFCASSTREGNGFGYTFGSGTRLTVV.

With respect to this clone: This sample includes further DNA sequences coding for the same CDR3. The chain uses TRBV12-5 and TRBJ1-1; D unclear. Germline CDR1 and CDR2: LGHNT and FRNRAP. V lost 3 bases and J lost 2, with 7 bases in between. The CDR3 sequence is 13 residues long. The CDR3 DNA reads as TGTGCTAGTGGTTTAAACAGTAACACTGAAGCTTTCTTT. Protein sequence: CASGLNSNTEAFF.

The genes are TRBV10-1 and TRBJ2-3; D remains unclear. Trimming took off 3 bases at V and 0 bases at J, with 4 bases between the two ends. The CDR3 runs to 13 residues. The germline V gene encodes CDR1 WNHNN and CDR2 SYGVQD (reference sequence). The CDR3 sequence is CASSDPSTDTQYF. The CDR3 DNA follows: TGCGCCAGCAGTGACCCTAGCACAGATACGCAGTATTTT.

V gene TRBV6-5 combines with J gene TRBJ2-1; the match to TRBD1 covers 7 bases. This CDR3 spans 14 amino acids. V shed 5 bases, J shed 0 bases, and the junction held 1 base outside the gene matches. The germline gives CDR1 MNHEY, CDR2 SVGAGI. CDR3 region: CASSRDSSYNEQFF. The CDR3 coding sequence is TGTGCCAGCAGTAGGGACAGCTCCTACAATGAGCAGTTCTTC.

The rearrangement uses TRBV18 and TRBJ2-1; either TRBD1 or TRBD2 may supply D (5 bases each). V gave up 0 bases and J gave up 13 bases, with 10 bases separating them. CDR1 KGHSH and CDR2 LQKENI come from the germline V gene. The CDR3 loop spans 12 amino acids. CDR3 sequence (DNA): TGTGCCAGCTCACCACCGAGAGGGGACCAGTTCTTC. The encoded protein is CASSPPRGDQFF.

CDR3 amino acids: CAWSRQNNQPQHF. CDR3 DNA sequence: TGTGCCTGGAGCCGGCAGAACAATCAGCCCCAGCATTTT. V and J are TRBV30 and TRBJ1-5; D ambiguous. Germline V CDR1 and CDR2: GTSNPN, SVGIG (reference sequence). Trimming shortened V by 3 bases and J by 3 bases, and 9 bases separated the two germline ends. This CDR3 region has 13 residues.

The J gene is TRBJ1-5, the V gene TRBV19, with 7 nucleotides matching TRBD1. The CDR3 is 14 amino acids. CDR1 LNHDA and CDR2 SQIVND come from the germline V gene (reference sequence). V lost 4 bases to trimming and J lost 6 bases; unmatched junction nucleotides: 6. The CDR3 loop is CASSRDSGRQPQHF. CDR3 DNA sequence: TGTGCCAGTAGTAGGGACAGCGGGCGTCAGCCCCAGCATTTT.

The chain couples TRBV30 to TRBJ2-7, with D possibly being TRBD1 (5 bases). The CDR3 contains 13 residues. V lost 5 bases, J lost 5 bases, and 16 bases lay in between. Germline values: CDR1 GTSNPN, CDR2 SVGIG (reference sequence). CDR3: CAWGRQKWNEQYF. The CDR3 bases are TGTGCCTGGGGAAGACAGAAGTGGAACGAGCAGTACTTC.

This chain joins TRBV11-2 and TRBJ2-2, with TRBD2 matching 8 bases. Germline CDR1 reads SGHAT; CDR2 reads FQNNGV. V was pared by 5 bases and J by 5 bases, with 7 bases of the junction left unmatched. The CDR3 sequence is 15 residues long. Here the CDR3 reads CASSPGGGRTGELFF. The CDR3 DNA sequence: TGTGCCAGCAGCCCGGGGGGGGGTCGGACCGGGGAGCTGTTTTTT.

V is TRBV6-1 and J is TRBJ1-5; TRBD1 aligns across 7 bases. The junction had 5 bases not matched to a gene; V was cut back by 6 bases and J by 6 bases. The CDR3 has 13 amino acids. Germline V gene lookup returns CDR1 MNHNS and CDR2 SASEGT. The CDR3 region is CASSRGISQPQHF. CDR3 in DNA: TGTGCCAGCAGCAGGGGGATTAGTCAGCCCCAGCATTTT.

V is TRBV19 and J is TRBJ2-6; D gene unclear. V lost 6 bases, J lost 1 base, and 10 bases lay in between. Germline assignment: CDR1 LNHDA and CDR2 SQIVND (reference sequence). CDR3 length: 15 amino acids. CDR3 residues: CASSDISSGANVLTF. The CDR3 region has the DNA TGTGCCAGTAGCGACATTTCGTCTGGGGCCAACGTCCTGACTTTC.

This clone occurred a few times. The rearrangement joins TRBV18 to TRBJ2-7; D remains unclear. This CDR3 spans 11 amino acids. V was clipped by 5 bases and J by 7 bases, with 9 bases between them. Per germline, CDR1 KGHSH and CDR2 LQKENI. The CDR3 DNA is TGTGCCAGCTCAAACGGCCAGGAGCAGTACTTC. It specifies CASSNGQEQYF.

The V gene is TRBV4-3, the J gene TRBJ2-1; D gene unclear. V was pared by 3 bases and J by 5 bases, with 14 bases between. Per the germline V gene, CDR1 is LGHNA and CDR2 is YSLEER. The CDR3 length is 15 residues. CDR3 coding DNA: TGCGCCAGCAGCCATCGGCTGGATTGGAACAATGAGCAGTTCTTC. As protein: CASSHRLDWNNEQFF.